This T cell receptor beta chain was identified in a study of post-analysis software for immune sequencing data. Whole-study results and caveats: About 5 TRBV segments (TRBV5-6, TRBV5-1 and TRBV20-1 among them) occurred more frequently in patients than in controls. Multiple sclerosis was associated with a significant reduction in normalized Chao1 diversity relative to controls. F measure clustering grouped samples strongly by preparation batch.

Unique molecular identifiers tagged the TCR beta cDNA libraries. TCRdb fed the PCR reads into MiXCR, producing one record per CDR3 protein. This repertoire shows 820,000 or so distinct CDR3 sequences, 53% found once; its top ten account for about 4.5%. V gave up 2 bases and J gave up 5 bases; unmatched junction bases: 9. The CDR3 has 16 amino acids. This clonotype was counted only a few times. What it recognizes is unknown. The chain employs TRBV12-3 or TRBV12-4 and TRBJ2-5; 9 bases line up with TRBD2. The sequenced sample was blood. This receptor was taken from a girl under 18 with multiple sclerosis. CDR3 in amino acids: CASSLLVAGDSETQYF. CDR3 coding DNA: TGTGCCAGCAGTTTATTAGTAGCGGGGGACTCGGAGACCCAGTACTTC.